Shown below are 30 T cell receptor beta chains from a single sample sequenced in a study of Ad26.COV2.S vaccination and SARS-CoV-2 variants. Assay: immunoSEQ multiplex PCR; the TCRdb copy retains only in-frame clones and omits some. The sample holds about 370,000 clones, around nine tenths seen once. Regarding treatment: some 20 received Ad26.COV2.S at low or high dose, single or two shots; about 5 received placebo; per-sample allocation not given. All samples were drawn on day 63, counting from the first vaccine or placebo injection. The source material was peripheral blood, sampled in a trial of Ad26.COV2.S vaccine versus placebo. These receptors all stem from a person between 18 and 59 years old who received the Ad26.COV2.S COVID-19 vaccine or a placebo.

The chain couples TRBV4-1 to TRBJ1-1; the D is unclear. Trimming removed 4 bases at V and 1 base at J, with 10 bases between. Germline-derived CDR1 and CDR2 are MGHRA and YSYEKL. The CDR3 has 14 amino acids. The CDR3 reads CASSPTRSNTEAFF. The CDR3 DNA follows: TGCGCCAGCAGCCCTACCCGCTCGAACACTGAAGCTTTCTTT.

The chain combines TRBV7-9 with TRBJ1-3; D gene uncertain. Germline V gene sequence: CDR1 SEHNR, CDR2 FQNEAQ (reference sequence). The V end lost 1 base, the J end lost 3 bases, and 4 bases lay between the germline ends. The CDR3 loop spans 13 amino acids. The CDR3 here is CASSLVVGNTIYF. In DNA, the CDR3 is TGTGCCAGCAGCTTAGTAGTTGGAAACACCATATATTTT.

The chain carries TRBV19 and TRBJ1-1, with 9 bases matching TRBD1. Germline CDR1 reads LNHDA; CDR2 reads SQIVND (reference sequence). This CDR3 spans 14 amino acids. The V and J ends lost 3 bases and 4 bases, in that order; junction bases with no gene match: 3. The chain's CDR3 is CASSIQQGATEAFF. The DNA of the CDR3 is TGTGCCAGTAGTATTCAACAGGGGGCCACTGAAGCTTTCTTT.

The V gene is TRBV11-3, the J gene TRBJ2-3; 8 bases match TRBD1. CDR3 size: 15 residues. Losses at the gene ends were 4 bases for V and 6 bases for J; bases not matched to a gene: 9. Per the germline V gene, CDR1 is SGHNT and CDR2 is YENEEA. The CDR3: CASSYGQGFSDTQYF. The CDR3 bases are TGTGCCAGCAGCTATGGACAGGGATTCTCGGATACGCAGTATTTT.

The genes are TRBV9 and TRBJ2-1; D gene ambiguous. Trimming removed 3 bases from V and 8 bases from J, with 3 bases in between. CDR3 length: 10 residues. Per germline, CDR1 SGDLS and CDR2 YYNGEE. Here the CDR3 reads CASSGYEQFF. The CDR3 nucleotides are TGTGCCAGCAGCGGATATGAGCAGTTCTTC. Variable domain in full (rest from reference TRBV9 and TRBJ2-1): DSGVTQTPKHLITATGQRVTLRCSPRSGDLSVYWYQQSLDQGLQFLIQYYNGEERAKGNILERFSAQQFPDLHSELNLSSLELGDSALYFCASSGYEQFFGPGTRLTVL.

The chain employs TRBV7-6 and TRBJ2-5; D is possibly TRBD2 (5 bases). Germline-derived CDR1 and CDR2 are SGHVS and FNYEAQ. V was shortened by 5 bases and J by 1 base, with 23 bases between the two germline ends. The CDR3 has 18 residues. The CDR3 protein is CASSPRPHRGLAQETQYF. Here the CDR3 DNA reads TGTGCCAGCAGCCCACGCCCCCACCGCGGGCTAGCCCAAGAGACCCAGTACTTC.

This chain connects TRBV5-6 to TRBJ2-1; D is undetermined. V was cut by 1 base and J by 3 bases, with 14 bases left in between. This CDR3 is 16 amino acids long. CDR1 and CDR2 (germline): SGHDT, YYEEEE. CDR3 region: CASSLRLSDDYNEQFF. In DNA form, the CDR3 reads TGTGCCAGCAGCTTGAGGCTGTCCGACGACTACAATGAGCAGTTCTTC.

This CDR3 reads CASSLMVGRTDTQYF. The DNA of the CDR3 is TGTGCCAGCAGCTTAATGGTGGGGCGCACAGATACGCAGTATTTT. The rearrangement links TRBV7-6 to TRBJ2-3, with a weak D call TRBD1 (5 bases). Germline CDR1 and CDR2: SGHVS and FNYEAQ. The CDR3 totals 15 residues. V shed 2 bases and J shed 1 base, with 10 bases lying between them.

The rearrangement links TRBV3-1 (or the pseudogene TRBV3-2) to TRBJ1-4; D unresolved. V was clipped by 4 bases and J by 10 bases, with 16 bases between them. Germline lookup yields CDR1 LGHDT and CDR2 YNNKEL (reference sequence). This CDR3 comprises 14 residues. The CDR3 DNA follows: TGTGCCAGCAGCCCTCAGGCAACCCCTGGAAAACTGTTTTTT. It translates to CASSPQATPGKLFF.

The CDR3: CASSRLQAGGRETQYF. The CDR3 DNA reads as TGTGCCAGCAGCCGACTCCAAGCGGGGGGCAGGGAGACCCAGTACTTC. The chain is built from TRBV3-1 (or the pseudogene TRBV3-2) and TRBJ2-5; 9 positions match TRBD2. The junction had 11 bases not matched to a gene; V was cut back by 4 bases and J by 5 bases. This CDR3 has 16 amino acids. Germline V gene data show CDR1 as LGHDT and CDR2 as YNNKEL (reference sequence).

This chain uses TRBV4-3 with TRBJ2-1; tentatively, D is TRBD1 or TRBD2 (5 bases each). Germline CDR1 and CDR2: LGHNA and YSLEER. The CDR3 runs to 13 residues. V dropped 4 bases and J dropped 8 bases, with 12 bases sitting between them. The CDR3 spells CASSRTQGDEQFF. Written as DNA, the CDR3 is TGCGCCAGCAGCCGGACTCAGGGCGATGAGCAGTTCTTC.

The J gene is TRBJ1-5, the V gene TRBV19, with D unresolved. The germline gives CDR1 LNHDA, CDR2 SQIVND (reference sequence). The V end was cut by 8 bases, the J end by 2 bases, with 16 bases between. This CDR3 is 15 amino acids long. The CDR3 protein is CASHPMRYGNQPQHF. The DNA of the CDR3 is TGTGCCAGTCACCCAATGAGGTACGGCAATCAGCCCCAGCATTTT.

In its sample, this clone was seen once. The chain couples TRBV11-2 to TRBJ2-2, with 9 bases identical to TRBD1. Trimming took 5 bases from V and 4 from J; bases not matched to a gene: 14. The CDR3 is 18 amino acids. Germline V lookup: CDR1 SGHAT, CDR2 FQNNGV. CDR3 bases: TGTGCCAGCAGCGGCGAGTTTAGGCGACAGGGGGGCACCGGGGAGCTGTTTTTT. Residues: CASSGEFRRQGGTGELFF.

CDR3 loop: CASSRDRGLPGYTF. CDR3 DNA: TGTGCCAGCAGCCGGGACAGGGGCTTGCCTGGCTACACCTTC. V usage is TRBV6-1 and J usage is TRBJ1-2, with 10 bases that match TRBD1. The trim removed 6 bases at V and 7 bases at J, leaving 8 bases unmatched. Germline lookup yields CDR1 MNHNS and CDR2 SASEGT. This CDR3 comprises 14 residues.

This clone was recorded a few times. V usage is TRBV2 and J usage is TRBJ1-1; D gene ambiguous. CDR1 SNHLY and CDR2 FYNNEI come from the germline V gene. This CDR3 is built from 13 residues. V lost 1 base and J 11 bases, leaving 14 bases between the germline ends. The chain's CDR3 is CASSEEGRSPAFF. The CDR3 region has the DNA TGTGCCAGCAGTGAAGAAGGGAGAAGTCCGGCTTTCTTT.

The chain has TRBV7-9 and TRBJ1-6; the match to TRBD1 covers 10 bases. With 2 bases clipped from V and 7 bases from J, the junction kept 2 bases outside the gene matches. The germline V gene has CDR1 SEHNR and CDR2 FQNEAQ (reference sequence). CDR3 size: 15 residues. CDR3 sequence (DNA): TGTGCCAGCAGCTTAACGGGACAGGGGAATTCACCCCTCCACTTT. Amino acids: CASSLTGQGNSPLHF. Based on the CDR3 plus reference TRBV7-9 and TRBJ1-6, the full variable domain is DTGVSQNPRHKITKRGQNVTFRCDPISEHNRLYWYRQTLGQGPEFLTYFQNEAQLEKSRLLSDRFSAERPKGSFSTLEIQRTEQGDSAMYLCASSLTGQGNSPLHFGNGTRLTVT.

The chain couples TRBV6-5 to TRBJ1-6; TRBD1 aligns across 7 bases. The V and J ends lost 2 bases and 8 bases, in that order; junction bases with no gene match: 3. The V gene's germline CDR1 is MNHEY and CDR2 SVGAGI. The CDR3 totals 14 residues. CDR3 in amino acids: CASSYAGGDSPLHF. CDR3 DNA: TGTGCCAGCAGTTACGCAGGGGGAGATTCACCCCTCCACTTT.

CDR3 amino acids: CASRTGVTEAFF. CDR3 nucleotide sequence: TGTGCCAGCAGGACAGGGGTTACTGAAGCTTTCTTT. The rearrangement joins TRBV2 to TRBJ1-1; 8 positions match TRBD1. Germline CDR1 and CDR2: SNHLY and FYNNEI. With V trimmed by 6 bases and J by 5 bases, 2 bases remained unmatched. This CDR3 spans 12 amino acids.

For the CDR3, the DNA is TGTGCCAGCAGTGAAGCGCTTTCCGGGACAGGGGGCGGGGGCTACACCTTC. Its translation is CASSEALSGTGGGGYTF. V gene TRBV2 combines with J gene TRBJ1-2, with 12 bases identical to TRBD1. Germline values: CDR1 SNHLY, CDR2 FYNNEI. V lost 0 bases to trimming and J lost 8 bases; unmatched junction nucleotides: 10. The CDR3 sequence is 17 residues long.

This clone was observed once. One junction end disagrees with the germline gene, perhaps due to a read error. The chain joins TRBV15 to TRBJ1-6; TRBD1 matches 7 bases. This CDR3 is built from 15 residues. CDR1 LNHNV and CDR2 YYDKDF come from the germline V gene (reference sequence). The CDR3 spells CATSRAVTGNSPLHF. The CDR3 DNA reads TGTGCCACCAGCAGAGCCGTGACAGGGAATTCGCCCCTCCACTTT. The entire variable domain, with the rest obtained from reference TRBV15 and TRBJ1-6, is as follows: DAMVIQNPRYQVTQFGKPVTLSCSQTLNHNVMYWYQQKSSQAPKLLFHYYDKDFNNEADTPDNFQSRRPNTSFCFLDIRSPGLGDTAMYLCATSRAVTGNSPLHFGNGTRLTVT.

The chain carries TRBV4-1 and TRBJ1-2; 7 bases match TRBD1. V gave up 1 base and J gave up 5 bases; unmatched junction bases: 10. CDR1 is MGHRA and CDR2 is YSYEKL in the germline V gene. CDR3 length: 16 amino acids. The CDR3 nucleotides are TGCGCCAGCAGCCAAGCGGGCCTAGGACAGGAATATGGCTACACCTTC. Its translation is CASSQAGLGQEYGYTF.

This clone was seen just once. V is TRBV18 and J is TRBJ2-2, with 7 bases that match TRBD1. CDR1 and CDR2 from the germline V gene are KGHSH and LQKENI. J lost 7 bases, V lost 2 bases, and 7 bases had no gene match. The CDR3 has 15 residues. CDR3 sequence reads: CASSPEQGFIGELFF. CDR3 DNA sequence: TGTGCCAGCTCACCAGAACAGGGGTTTATCGGGGAGCTGTTTTTT.

The V call is TRBV21-1, the J call TRBJ1-2; the table's D call of TRBD1 was not tested on the DNA. TRBV21-1 is a recognized pseudogene. This CDR3 is 14 amino acids long. The DNA for the CDR3 is TGTGCCAGCAGCACCAGGGACAGGGCGGGGGGCTACACCTTC. As protein: CASSTRDRAGGYTF.

The chain carries TRBV14 and TRBJ1-1, with no clear D. The CDR3 consists of 16 residues. Per germline, CDR1 SGHDN and CDR2 FVKESK. V was cut by 4 bases and J by 10 bases, with 25 bases left in between. CDR3 in amino acids: CASSLGFLSLHGGAFF. The CDR3 nucleotides are TGTGCCAGCAGCCTAGGGTTTCTCAGTCTTCACGGCGGAGCTTTCTTT.

The rearrangement uses TRBV19 and TRBJ2-5; D possibly corresponds to TRBD2 (6 bases). V gave up 1 base and J gave up 4 bases, with 10 bases separating them. In germline, CDR1 is LNHDA, CDR2 SQIVND (reference sequence). The CDR3 is 14 residues long. CDR3 coding DNA: TGTGCCAGTAGTATAGTTAGCGGAAGAGAGACCCAGTACTTC. Amino acid sequence: CASSIVSGRETQYF.

This clone was seen only once. The gene calls are TRBV7-6 and TRBJ2-1; 12 bases match TRBD2. Per germline, CDR1 SGHVS and CDR2 FNYEAQ. CDR3 size: 15 residues. Losses at the gene ends were 2 bases for V and 7 bases for J; bases not matched to a gene: 3. CDR3 in DNA: TGTGCCAGCAGCTTACTAGCGGGGGGGACGAATGAGCAGTTCTTC. Its translation: CASSLLAGGTNEQFF.

The V gene is TRBV5-6, the J gene TRBJ1-1, with D unclear. CDR3 size: 14 residues. Per germline, CDR1 SGHDT and CDR2 YYEEEE. The germline V and J ends were trimmed by 0 bases and 3 bases, with 9 bases remaining between them. The CDR3 region is CASSLGLGYTEAFF. In DNA, the CDR3 is TGTGCCAGCAGCTTGGGGCTAGGGTACACTGAAGCTTTCTTT.

The chain joins TRBV2 to TRBJ1-3; D not certain. V was clipped by 6 bases and J by 0 bases, with 12 bases between them. The germline V gene encodes CDR1 SNHLY and CDR2 FYNNEI. The CDR3 is 15 residues long. The CDR3 sequence: CASRGTESSGNTIYF. The CDR3 DNA sequence: TGTGCCAGCAGGGGAACAGAGAGCTCTGGAAACACCATATATTTT.

V is TRBV18 and J is TRBJ1-2, with 9 positions matching TRBD1. V lost 1 base and J lost 4; bases outside the gene matches: 4. This CDR3 has 15 amino acids. The germline V gene encodes CDR1 KGHSH and CDR2 LQKENI. The DNA of the CDR3 is TGTGCCAGCTCACCACTGGGGACAGGGACCTATGGCTACACCTTC. It yields the protein CASSPLGTGTYGYTF.

The chain joins TRBV6-4 to TRBJ2-1; D uncertain. CDR1 is MRHNA, CDR2 SNTAGT, per germline. Trimming stripped 4 bases from V and 4 bases from J, with 8 bases between. This CDR3 has 13 amino acids. The CDR3 coding sequence is TGTGCCAGCAGTGCAGAACCATACAATGAGCAGTTCTTC. Amino acids: CASSAEPYNEQFF.